The clone carrying this T cell receptor (beta chain) was found once. This specimen comes from a study of blood T cell repertoires in COVID-19. In the source study's methods: Estimation of nucleated cell counts was performed using reference gene primer amplification. Generated by immunoSEQ multiplex PCR, the TCRdb table keeps only in-frame clones and is missing some. V and J calls and clone size follow that table, whereas D and trimming were derived from the DNA. The sample contains about 71,000 clones, roughly 89% of which appear only once. This CDR3 has 15 residues. CDR1 is LGHNT, CDR2 FRNRAP, per germline. Trimming took 4 bases from V and 7 from J, leaving 19 bases between them.

The chain employs TRBV12-5 and TRBJ1-2, with D possibly matching TRBD1 (6 bases). The receptor comes from a man aged 25-40 years with acute or convalescent COVID-19. The sample comprised peripheral blood. The CDR3 DNA sequence: TGTGCTAGTGGTTCGCGGACAGAAACCCAGGGTGGCTACACCTTC. Translating it yields CASGSRTETQGGYTF.